This T cell receptor (beta chain) was retrieved from a study of blood T cell repertoires in COVID-19 (TCRdb year 2020). Concerning the study at large: Samples covering the acute and convalescent phases of COVID-19 were provided by collaborators in the United States, Italy and Spain. The repertoires were released in a freely available public database intended as a resource for research on the immune response to SARS-CoV-2. Where HLA class I and class II types were available, the types were taken from metadata supplied by the sample provider, not from assay-based typing. A de-identified subject ID, COVID-19 status, age in years and sex were almost always included in the sample metadata. Samples came from the ongoing ImmuneRACE study (first 160 participants) plus 1,254 subjects from 6 global collaborators. The material from the prospective study consisted of cDNA or gDNA derived from T cells, B-cell-depleted T cells, or PBMCs. Subjects who had been exposed to COVID-19, were actively infected with it, or had recovered from it provided the deeply sampled blood TCRbeta repertoires that made up the dataset.

Concerning this clone itself: Its antigen is unknown. Per-nucleotide qualities are absent, and no much larger clonotype sits a single base away.

Participants in the prospective study were enrolled through a virtual design, were aged about 18 to 100 years, and lived in 24 United States geographic areas. To assign participants to cohorts, the prospective study relied on clinical history that participants themselves reported in a screening survey and a study questionnaire. In the prospective study, whole blood, serum and a nasopharyngeal or oropharyngeal swab were collected from each participant by mobile phlebotomists. Additional blood draws and questionnaires over an approximately 2-month period could optionally be provided by prospective study participants. Prospective study blood samples were shipped either frozen or at room temperature before DNA extraction. Broader findings and caveats from the paper: The quantity of clinical and demographic metadata differed by source and by participant and was supplied without curation.

For this chain, trimming is 4 bases at the V end and 1 base at the J end, and the number of junction bases without a gene match is 10. The germline V gene (reference sequence) yields LNHDA for CDR1 and SQIVND for CDR2. From cysteine to phenylalanine, the CDR3 is 16 amino acids long. The sequence is cut down to CDR3 DNA, 48 bases in frame from base 1. The immunoSEQ Assay, a bias-controlled multiplex PCR, was used to amplify TCRbeta CDR3 regions from genomic DNA. The published analysis was carried out like this. The number of nucleated cells in each sample was estimated by amplification of reference gene primers within the assay. Sequence reads were collapsed and filtered to measure the absolute abundance of every unique TCRbeta CDR3 rearrangement. For each sample, productive Simpson clonality was calculated by taking the square root of Simpson's diversity index across productive rearrangements. TCRdb limited this immuneACCESS table to in-frame rearrangements with V and J called. A share of clones is missing; checked studies link under half to unresolved V genes, and the rest is unexplained. V, J and clone size are those of that table, while D and trimming were read from the DNA. The sample data list a few hundred thousand clones, and almost 90% of these were observed just once. The top ten hold approximately 1.5% of the sample.

What was sequenced was PBMCs or T cells enriched from blood (not recorded which). Recombination connected TRBV19 to TRBJ2-7; 7 bases in the middle match TRBD1. The clonotype originates from a woman aged 18-29 years with acute COVID-19. The DNA sequence reads TGTGCCAGTAGTACTACAGGGGTCGTGGGGTCCTACGAGCAGTACTTC. Translated, this gives CASSTTGVVGSYEQYF. The CDR3 plus the reference TRBV19 and TRBJ2-7 genes for the other parts give the full variable domain: DGGITQSPKYLFRKEGQNVTLSCEQNLNHDAMYWYRQDPGQGLRLIYYSQIVNDFQKGDIAEGYSVSREKKESFPLTVTSAQKNPTAFYLCASSTTGVVGSYEQYFGPGTRLTVT.